The 14 T cell receptor beta chains given below trace back to one sample, sequenced in a study of metastatic and nonmetastatic thyroid tumors (dated by TCRdb to the early 2020s). No patient had received any treatment before thyroid surgery. Library preparation used PCR. The instrument was an Illumina HiSeq 4000. TCRdb took the public reads, trimmed them with fastp at Q25, ran MiXCR for clone calling and kept in-frame beta chains. The table for this sample lists about 93,000 clones; roughly 13% of them were counted only once. 11% of the sample is taken by the ten largest. Sample: blood. The receptors originated from a female donor with papillary thyroid cancer or a benign thyroid nodule (not recorded which). Some clones in this sample may be carry-over from other donors' samples.

This clone appeared many times. The chain is built from TRBV28 and TRBJ1-5; D not resolved. The germline gives CDR1 MDHEN, CDR2 SYDVKM. This CDR3 comprises 12 residues. V was trimmed by 7 bases and J by 4 bases, leaving 8 bases between them. In DNA, the CDR3 is TGTGCCAGCACCGAAGGGAATCAGCCCCAGCATTTT. Amino acid sequence: CASTEGNQPQHF.

In regard to this clone: The junction departs from germline at one end; a sequencing error may be responsible. The rearrangement joins TRBV20-1 to TRBJ2-5, with D tentatively TRBD1 (5 bases). The CDR3 is made up of 13 amino acids. Germline-derived CDR1 and CDR2 are DFQATT and SNEGSKA (reference sequence). CDR3 sequence reads: CSARNRFQESQYF. The CDR3 DNA is TGCAGTGCTAGGAACAGGTTTCAAGAGAGCCAGTACTTC.

There are many counts of this clone. The chain has TRBV7-9 and TRBJ1-5, with D hard to call. CDR1 SEHNR and CDR2 FQNEAQ come from the germline V gene (reference sequence). The CDR3 is made up of 14 amino acids. The ends were cut back, 3 bases at V and 0 bases at J, with 6 bases in the middle. The CDR3 region has the DNA TGTGCCAGCAGCTTTTCGACTAGCAATCAGCCCCAGCATTTT. Amino acid sequence: CASSFSTSNQPQHF.

This clone has a count of ten or more. This chain connects TRBV24-1 to TRBJ1-2; no reliable D call. The CDR3 runs 13 residues. V shed 4 bases and J shed 8 bases, with 13 bases lying between them. Germline V gene lookup returns CDR1 KGHDR and CDR2 SFDVKD. As DNA, the CDR3 is TGTGCCACCAGTGACCCTGGCATGAGAGGCTACACCTTC. This sequence encodes CATSDPGMRGYTF.

The V call is TRBV20-1, the J call TRBJ1-2, with 9 bases aligning to TRBD1. The germline gives CDR1 DFQATT, CDR2 SNEGSKA (reference sequence). Losses at the gene ends were 5 bases for V and 3 bases for J; bases not matched to a gene: 10. The CDR3 consists of 15 residues. CDR3 nucleotide sequence: TGCAGTGCTCGCGGACAGGGGTTAGGCTACTATGGCTACACCTTC. Translation gives CSARGQGLGYYGYTF.

The CDR3 nucleotides are TGTGCCAGCAGCTTGGGTGGGGCGCGAACTGAAGCTTTCTTT. It is translated as CASSLGGARTEAFF. The chain joins TRBV5-4 to TRBJ1-1; tentative D call: TRBD1 (5 bases). CDR1 SGHNT and CDR2 YYREEE come from the germline V gene (reference sequence). The CDR3 has 14 amino acids. V lost 0 bases and J 5 bases, leaving 11 bases between the germline ends.

This clone showed up many times. V and J are TRBV24-1 and TRBJ1-2, with D tentatively TRBD1 (6 bases). CDR1 and CDR2 (germline): KGHDR, SFDVKD. The V end lost 6 bases, the J end lost 6 bases, and 13 bases lay between the germline ends. The CDR3 covers 13 residues. CDR3 coding DNA: TGTGCCACCAGTAGCAGGGGACAAGATGGCTACACCTTC. Translation: CATSSRGQDGYTF.

There are many counts of this clone. This sequence joins TRBV30 and TRBJ1-5, with D perhaps TRBD1 (6 bases). The V gene lost 2 bases and the J gene lost 3 bases, with 8 bases spanning the gap. The germline gives CDR1 GTSNPN, CDR2 SVGIG (reference sequence). The CDR3 length is 13 residues. In nucleotides, the CDR3 is TGTGCCTGGAGTACAGGGATCAATCAGCCCCAGCATTTT. Translated, it gives CAWSTGINQPQHF.

This clone was seen many times. The chain links TRBV28 to TRBJ1-1; 7 nucleotides line up with TRBD1. The junction had 4 bases not matched to a gene; V was cut back by 3 bases and J by 0 bases. The CDR3 totals 15 residues. Germline V gives CDR1 MDHEN, CDR2 SYDVKM. CDR3 bases: TGTGCCAGCAGTTTTGGGCAGGGGGTGAACACTGAAGCTTTCTTT. This encodes CASSFGQGVNTEAFF.

This clone showed up many times. Other DNA sequences in this sample translate to the same CDR3. The gene calls are TRBV3-1 and TRBJ2-7; the match to TRBD1 covers 7 bases. In germline, CDR1 is LGHDT, CDR2 YNNKEL (reference sequence). V lost 0 bases, J lost 6 bases, and 2 bases stayed unmatched. The CDR3 extends over 13 amino acids. The CDR3 loop is CASSQDDRAEQYF. The DNA for the CDR3 is TGTGCCAGCAGCCAAGACGACAGGGCCGAGCAGTACTTC.

The V call is TRBV5-6, the J call TRBJ1-4, with D unresolved. Germline V gene sequence: CDR1 SGHDT, CDR2 YYEEEE. The CDR3 extends over 14 amino acids. Deletions cut 2 bases from V and 8 bases from J, with 13 bases between. CDR3 amino acids: CASSFGAMPEKLFF. CDR3 in DNA: TGTGCCAGCAGCTTTGGTGCAATGCCCGAAAAACTGTTTTTT.

About this clone itself: One base away lies a much larger clone, so this may be a sequencing read error. CDR3: CASSIGQCTYNEQFF. For the CDR3, the DNA is TGTGCCAGCAGCATCGGACAGTGCACCTACAATGAGCAGTTCTTC. The genes are TRBV7-6 and TRBJ2-1; TRBD1 might be the D (6 bases). The length of the CDR3 is 15 residues. V shed 5 bases and J shed 2 bases, with 13 bases lying between them. Looked up from germline, CDR1 is SGHVS and CDR2 is FNYEAQ.

In this sample, this clone turned up once. The chain employs TRBV11-2 and TRBJ2-3; D ambiguous. The germline V gene encodes CDR1 SGHAT and CDR2 FQNNGV. There are 18 residues in the CDR3. Trimming removed 7 bases from V and 3 bases from J, with 26 bases in between. As DNA, the CDR3 is TGTGCCAGCATCTCGTTCAAAGGCACGGACCCCAGGACAGATACGCAGTATTTT. Its translation is CASISFKGTDPRTDTQYF.

The chain is built from TRBV20-1 and TRBJ2-7; D is unresolved. V lost 3 bases and J lost 5, with 14 bases in between. This CDR3 comprises 13 residues. Germline values: CDR1 DFQATT, CDR2 SNEGSKA (reference sequence). CDR3: CSASPSGKHEQYF. The CDR3 bases are TGCAGTGCTAGCCCGTCGGGCAAACACGAGCAGTACTTC.